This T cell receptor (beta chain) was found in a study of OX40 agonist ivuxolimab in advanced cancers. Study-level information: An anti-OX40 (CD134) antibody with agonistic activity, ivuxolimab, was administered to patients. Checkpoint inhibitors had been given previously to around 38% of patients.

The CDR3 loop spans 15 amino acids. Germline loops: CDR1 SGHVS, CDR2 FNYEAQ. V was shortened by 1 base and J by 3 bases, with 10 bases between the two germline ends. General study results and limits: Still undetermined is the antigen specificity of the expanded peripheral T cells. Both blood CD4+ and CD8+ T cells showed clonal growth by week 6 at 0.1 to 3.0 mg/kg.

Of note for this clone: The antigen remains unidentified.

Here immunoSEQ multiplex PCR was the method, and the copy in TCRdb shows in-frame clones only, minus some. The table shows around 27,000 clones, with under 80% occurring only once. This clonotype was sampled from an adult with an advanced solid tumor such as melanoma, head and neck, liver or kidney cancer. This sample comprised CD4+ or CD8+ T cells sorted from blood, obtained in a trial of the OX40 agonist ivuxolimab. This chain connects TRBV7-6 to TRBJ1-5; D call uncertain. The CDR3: CASSLEEGNNQPQHF. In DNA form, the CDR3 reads TGTGCCAGCAGCTTAGAGGAGGGAAACAATCAGCCCCAGCATTTT.